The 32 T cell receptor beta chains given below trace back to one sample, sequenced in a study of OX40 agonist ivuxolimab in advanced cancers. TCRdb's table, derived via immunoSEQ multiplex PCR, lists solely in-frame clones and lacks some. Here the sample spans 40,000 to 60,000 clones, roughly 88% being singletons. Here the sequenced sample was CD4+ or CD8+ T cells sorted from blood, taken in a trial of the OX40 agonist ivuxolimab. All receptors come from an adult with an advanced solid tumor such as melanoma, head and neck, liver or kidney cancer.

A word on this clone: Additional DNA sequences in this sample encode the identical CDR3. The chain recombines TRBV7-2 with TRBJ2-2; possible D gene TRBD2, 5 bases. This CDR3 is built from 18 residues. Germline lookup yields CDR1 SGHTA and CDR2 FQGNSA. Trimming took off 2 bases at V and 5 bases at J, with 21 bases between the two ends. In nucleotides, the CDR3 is TGTGCCAGCAGCTTAAAGGCGGGTGGGCGGGTTCGAACCGGGGAGCTGTTTTTT. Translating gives CASSLKAGGRVRTGELFF. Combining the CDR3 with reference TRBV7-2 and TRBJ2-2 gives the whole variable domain GAGVSQSPSNKVTEKGKDVELRCDPISGHTALYWYRQSLGQGLEFLIYFQGNSAPDKSGLPSDRFSAERTGGSVSTLTIQRTQQEDSAVYLCASSLKAGGRVRTGELFFGEGSRLTVL.

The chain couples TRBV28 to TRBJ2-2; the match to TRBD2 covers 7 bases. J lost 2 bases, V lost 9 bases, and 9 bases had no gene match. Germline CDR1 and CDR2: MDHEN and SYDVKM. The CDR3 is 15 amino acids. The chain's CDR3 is CASRGGNTNTGELFF. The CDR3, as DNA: TGTGCCAGTAGGGGAGGGAACACAAACACCGGGGAGCTGTTTTTT.

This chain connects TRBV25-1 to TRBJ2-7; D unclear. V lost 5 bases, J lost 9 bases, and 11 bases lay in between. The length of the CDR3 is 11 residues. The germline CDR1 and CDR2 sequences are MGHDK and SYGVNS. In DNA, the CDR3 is TGTGCCAGCAGTACGCAGAGCAGGCAGTACTTC. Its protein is CASSTQSRQYF.

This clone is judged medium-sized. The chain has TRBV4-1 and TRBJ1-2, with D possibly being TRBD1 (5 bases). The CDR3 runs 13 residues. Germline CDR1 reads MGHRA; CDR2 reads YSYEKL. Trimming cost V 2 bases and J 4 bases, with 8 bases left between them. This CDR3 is CASSQTGSYGYTF. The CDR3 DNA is TGCGCCAGCAGCCAAACAGGATCCTATGGCTACACCTTC.

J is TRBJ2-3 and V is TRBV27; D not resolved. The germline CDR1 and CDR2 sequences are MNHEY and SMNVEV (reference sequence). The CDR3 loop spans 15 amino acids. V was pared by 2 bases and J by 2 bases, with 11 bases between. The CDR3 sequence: CASSLNRPPTDTQYF. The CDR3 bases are TGTGCCAGCAGTTTAAATAGGCCACCCACAGATACGCAGTATTTT.

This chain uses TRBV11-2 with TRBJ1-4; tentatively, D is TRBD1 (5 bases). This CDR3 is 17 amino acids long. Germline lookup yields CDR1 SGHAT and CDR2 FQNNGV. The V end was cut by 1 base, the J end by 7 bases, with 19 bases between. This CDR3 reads CASSLARVRKDGEKLFF. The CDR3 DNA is TGTGCCAGCAGCTTAGCCAGGGTCAGAAAGGATGGTGAAAAACTGTTTTTT.

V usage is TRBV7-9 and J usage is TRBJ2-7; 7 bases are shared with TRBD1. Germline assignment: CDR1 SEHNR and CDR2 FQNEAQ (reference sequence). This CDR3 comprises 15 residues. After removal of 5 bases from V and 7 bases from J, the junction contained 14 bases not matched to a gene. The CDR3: CASSLTGEPTLEQYF. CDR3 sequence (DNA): TGTGCCAGCAGCCTTACAGGGGAGCCGACTTTGGAGCAGTACTTC.

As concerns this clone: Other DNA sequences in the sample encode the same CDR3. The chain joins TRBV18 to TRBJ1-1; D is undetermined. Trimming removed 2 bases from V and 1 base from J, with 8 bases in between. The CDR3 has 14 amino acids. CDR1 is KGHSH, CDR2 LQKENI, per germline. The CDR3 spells CASSPSSRNTEAFF. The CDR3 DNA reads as TGTGCCAGCTCACCATCGTCGAGGAACACTGAAGCTTTCTTT.

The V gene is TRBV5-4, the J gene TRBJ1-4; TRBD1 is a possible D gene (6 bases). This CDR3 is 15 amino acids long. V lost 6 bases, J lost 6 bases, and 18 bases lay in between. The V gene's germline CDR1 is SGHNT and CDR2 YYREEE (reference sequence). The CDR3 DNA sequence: TGTGCCAGCACCTCCGATCTAGGGGGTTATGAAAAACTGTTTTTT. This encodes CASTSDLGGYEKLFF.

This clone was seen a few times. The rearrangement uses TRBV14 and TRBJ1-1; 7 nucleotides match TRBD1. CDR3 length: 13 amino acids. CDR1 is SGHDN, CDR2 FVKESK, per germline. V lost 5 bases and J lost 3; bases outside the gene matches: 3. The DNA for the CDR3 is TGTGCCAGCAGCAGGACAGGCGACACTGAAGCTTTCTTT. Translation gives CASSRTGDTEAFF.

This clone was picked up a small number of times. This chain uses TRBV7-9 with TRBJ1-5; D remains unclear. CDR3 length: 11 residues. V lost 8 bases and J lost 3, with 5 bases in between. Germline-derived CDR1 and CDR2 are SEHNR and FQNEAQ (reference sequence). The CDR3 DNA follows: TGTGCCAGCGGGGTCAATCAGCCCCAGCATTTT. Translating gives CASGVNQPQHF.

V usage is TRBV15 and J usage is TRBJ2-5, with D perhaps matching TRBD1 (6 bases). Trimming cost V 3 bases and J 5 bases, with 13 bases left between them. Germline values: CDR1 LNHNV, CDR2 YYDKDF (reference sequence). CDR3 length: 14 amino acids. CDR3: CATSRPGVLETQYF. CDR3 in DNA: TGTGCCACCAGCAGGCCAGGGGTGTTGGAGACCCAGTACTTC. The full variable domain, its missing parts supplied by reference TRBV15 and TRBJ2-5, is DAMVIQNPRYQVTQFGKPVTLSCSQTLNHNVMYWYQQKSSQAPKLLFHYYDKDFNNEADTPDNFQSRRPNTSFCFLDIRSPGLGDTAMYLCATSRPGVLETQYFGPGTRLLVL.

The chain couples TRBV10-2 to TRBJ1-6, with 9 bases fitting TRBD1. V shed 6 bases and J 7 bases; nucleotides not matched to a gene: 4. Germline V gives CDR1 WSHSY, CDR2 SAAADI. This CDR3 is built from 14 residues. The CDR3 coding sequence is TGCGCCAGCAGGGGACAGGGTTGGAATTCACCCCTCCACTTT. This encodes CASRGQGWNSPLHF.

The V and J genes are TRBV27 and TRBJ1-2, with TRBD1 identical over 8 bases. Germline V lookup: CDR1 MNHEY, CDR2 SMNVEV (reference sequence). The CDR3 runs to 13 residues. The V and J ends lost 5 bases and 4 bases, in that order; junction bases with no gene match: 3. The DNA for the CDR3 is TGTGCCAGCAGTGGGACAGGAACCTATGGCTACACCTTC. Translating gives CASSGTGTYGYTF.

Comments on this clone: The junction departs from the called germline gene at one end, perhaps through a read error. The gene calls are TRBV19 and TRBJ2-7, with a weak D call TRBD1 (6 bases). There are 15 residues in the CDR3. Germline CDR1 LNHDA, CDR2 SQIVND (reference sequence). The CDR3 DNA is TGTGCCAGTAGTCCCGGGACAACCGCCTCCAACGAGCAGTACTTC. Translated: CASSPGTTASNEQYF.

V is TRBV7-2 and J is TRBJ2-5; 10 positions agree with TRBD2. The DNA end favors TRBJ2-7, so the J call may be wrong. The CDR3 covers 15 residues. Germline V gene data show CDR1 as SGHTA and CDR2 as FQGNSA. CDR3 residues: CASSPSSGGNYEQYF. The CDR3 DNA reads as TGTGCCAGCAGCCCGTCTAGCGGGGGTAACTACGAGCAGTACTTC.

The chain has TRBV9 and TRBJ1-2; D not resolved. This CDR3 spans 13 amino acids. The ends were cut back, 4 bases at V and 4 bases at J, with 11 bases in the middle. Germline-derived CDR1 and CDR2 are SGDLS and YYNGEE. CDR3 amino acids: CASSHDWGYGYTF. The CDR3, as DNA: TGTGCCAGCAGCCACGATTGGGGCTATGGCTACACCTTC.

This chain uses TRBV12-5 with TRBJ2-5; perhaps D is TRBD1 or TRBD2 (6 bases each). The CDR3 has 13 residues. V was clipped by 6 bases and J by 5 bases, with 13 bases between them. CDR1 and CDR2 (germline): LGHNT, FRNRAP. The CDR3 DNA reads TGTGCTAGTGGCAACAGGGAGGTTGAGACCCAGTACTTC. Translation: CASGNREVETQYF.

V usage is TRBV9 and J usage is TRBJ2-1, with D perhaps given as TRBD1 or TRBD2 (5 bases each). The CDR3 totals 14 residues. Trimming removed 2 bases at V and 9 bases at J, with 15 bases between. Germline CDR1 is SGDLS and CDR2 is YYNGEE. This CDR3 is CASSVRGLGGEQFF. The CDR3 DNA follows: TGTGCCAGCAGCGTCCGAGGACTTGGGGGTGAGCAGTTCTTC.

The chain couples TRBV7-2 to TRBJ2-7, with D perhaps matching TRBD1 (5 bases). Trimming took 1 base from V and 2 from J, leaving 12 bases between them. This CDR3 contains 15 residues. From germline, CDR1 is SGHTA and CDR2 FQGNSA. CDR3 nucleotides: TGTGCCAGCAGCTTAGGGGGTGGACAAACCTACGAGCAGTACTTC. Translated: CASSLGGGQTYEQYF.

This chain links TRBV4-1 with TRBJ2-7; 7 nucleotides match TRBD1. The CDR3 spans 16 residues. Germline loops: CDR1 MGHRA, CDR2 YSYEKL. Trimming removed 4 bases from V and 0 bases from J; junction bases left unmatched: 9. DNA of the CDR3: TGCGCCAGCAGCCCAGCCCAGACAGGGTCCTCCTACGAGCAGTACTTC. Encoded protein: CASSPAQTGSSYEQYF.

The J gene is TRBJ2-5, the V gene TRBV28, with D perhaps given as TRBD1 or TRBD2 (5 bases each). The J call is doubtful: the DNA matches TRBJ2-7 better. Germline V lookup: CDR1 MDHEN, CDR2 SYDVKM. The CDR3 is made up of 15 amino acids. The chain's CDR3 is CASSLGDGFPYEQYF. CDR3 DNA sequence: TGTGCCAGCAGTTTAGGGGACGGTTTCCCCTACGAGCAGTACTTC.

In DNA, the CDR3 is TGTGCCAGCAACCTGGGTGGGGGGTTTAGGTCGTACACTGAAGCTTTCTTT. It specifies CASNLGGGFRSYTEAFF. The genes are TRBV28 and TRBJ1-1, with TRBD1 as a possible D gene (5 bases). V lost 7 bases, J lost 3 bases, and 24 bases lay in between. The CDR3 has 17 residues. Germline assignment: CDR1 MDHEN and CDR2 SYDVKM.

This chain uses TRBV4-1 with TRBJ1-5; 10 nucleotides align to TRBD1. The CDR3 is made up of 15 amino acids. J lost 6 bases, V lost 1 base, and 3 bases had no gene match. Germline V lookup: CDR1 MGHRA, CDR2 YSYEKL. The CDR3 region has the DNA TGCGCCAGCAGCCAAGGGACAGGGGGAAGTCAGCCCCAGCATTTT. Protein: CASSQGTGGSQPQHF.

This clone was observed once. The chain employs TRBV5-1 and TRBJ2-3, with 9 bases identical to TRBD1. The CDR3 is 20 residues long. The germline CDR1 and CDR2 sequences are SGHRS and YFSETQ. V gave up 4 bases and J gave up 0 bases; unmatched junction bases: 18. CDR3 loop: CASSAGQGSGWPLSTDTQYF. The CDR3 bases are TGCGCCAGCAGCGCGGGACAGGGTTCGGGCTGGCCCCTAAGCACAGATACGCAGTATTTT.

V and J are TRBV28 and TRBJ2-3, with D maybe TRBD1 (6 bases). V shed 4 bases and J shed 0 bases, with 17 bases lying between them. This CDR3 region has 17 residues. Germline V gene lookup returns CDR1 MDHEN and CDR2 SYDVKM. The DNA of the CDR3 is TGTGCCAGCAGTTCTCTATTGGACAGCTCTAGCACAGATACGCAGTATTTT. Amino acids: CASSSLLDSSSTDTQYF.

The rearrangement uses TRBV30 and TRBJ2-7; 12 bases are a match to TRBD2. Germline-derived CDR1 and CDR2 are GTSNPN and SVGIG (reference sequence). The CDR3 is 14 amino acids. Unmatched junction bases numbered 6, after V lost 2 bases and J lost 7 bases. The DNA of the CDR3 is TGTGCCTGGAGTCGGACTAGCGGGATGAGGGAGCAGTACTTC. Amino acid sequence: CAWSRTSGMREQYF.

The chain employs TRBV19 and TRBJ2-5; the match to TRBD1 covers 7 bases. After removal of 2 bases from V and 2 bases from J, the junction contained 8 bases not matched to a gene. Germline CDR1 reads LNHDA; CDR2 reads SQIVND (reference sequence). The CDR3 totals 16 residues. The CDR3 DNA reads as TGTGCCAGTAGTATACGGAAACCGACAGGGCAAGAGACCCAGTACTTC. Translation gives CASSIRKPTGQETQYF.

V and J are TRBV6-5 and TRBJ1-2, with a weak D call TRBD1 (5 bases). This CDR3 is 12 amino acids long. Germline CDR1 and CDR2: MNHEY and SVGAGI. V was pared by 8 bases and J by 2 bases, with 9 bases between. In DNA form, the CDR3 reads TGTGCCAGCGGGGACCAAAACTATGGCTACACCTTC. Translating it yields CASGDQNYGYTF.

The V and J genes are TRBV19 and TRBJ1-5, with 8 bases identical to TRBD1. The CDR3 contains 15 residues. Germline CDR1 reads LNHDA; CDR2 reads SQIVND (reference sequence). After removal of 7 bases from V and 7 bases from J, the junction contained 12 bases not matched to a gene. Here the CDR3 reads CASINAGGAGQPQHF. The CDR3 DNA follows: TGTGCCAGTATTAATGCAGGGGGCGCGGGGCAGCCCCAGCATTTT.

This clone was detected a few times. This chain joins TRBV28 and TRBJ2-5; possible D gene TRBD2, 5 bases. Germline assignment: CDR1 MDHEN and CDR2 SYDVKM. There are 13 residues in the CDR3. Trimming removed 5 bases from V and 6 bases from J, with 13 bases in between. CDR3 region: CASSRSEGKTQYF. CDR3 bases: TGTGCCAGCAGTCGATCAGAGGGCAAGACCCAGTACTTC.

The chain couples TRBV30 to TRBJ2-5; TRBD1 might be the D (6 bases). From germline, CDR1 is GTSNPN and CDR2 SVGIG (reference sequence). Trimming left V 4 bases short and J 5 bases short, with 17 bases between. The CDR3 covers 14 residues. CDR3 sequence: CAWTAGTMGETQYF. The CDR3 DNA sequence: TGTGCCTGGACCGCCGGGACAATGGGGGAGACCCAGTACTTC.